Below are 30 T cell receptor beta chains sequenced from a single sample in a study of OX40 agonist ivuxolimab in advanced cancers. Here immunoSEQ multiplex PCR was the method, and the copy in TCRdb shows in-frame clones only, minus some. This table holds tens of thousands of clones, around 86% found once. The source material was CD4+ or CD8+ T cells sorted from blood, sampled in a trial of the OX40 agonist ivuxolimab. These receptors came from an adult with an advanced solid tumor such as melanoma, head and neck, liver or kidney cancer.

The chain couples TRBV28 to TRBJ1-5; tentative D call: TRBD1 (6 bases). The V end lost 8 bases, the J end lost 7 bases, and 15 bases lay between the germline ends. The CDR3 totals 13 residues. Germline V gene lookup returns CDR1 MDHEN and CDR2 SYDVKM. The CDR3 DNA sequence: TGTGCCAGCGTAGTCGCAGGGGACCAGCCCCAGCATTTT. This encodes CASVVAGDQPQHF.

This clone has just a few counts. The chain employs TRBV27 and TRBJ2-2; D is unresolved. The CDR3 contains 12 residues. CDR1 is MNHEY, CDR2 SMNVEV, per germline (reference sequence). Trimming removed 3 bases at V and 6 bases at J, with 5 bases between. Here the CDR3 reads CASSFLAGELFF. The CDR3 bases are TGTGCCAGCAGTTTCTTGGCCGGGGAGCTGTTTTTT.

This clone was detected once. The CDR3: CASSLQETQYF. The CDR3 nucleotides are TGTGCCAGCTCGCTACAAGAGACCCAGTACTTC. The chain has TRBV18 and TRBJ2-5; D gene unclear. Trimming pared 6 bases from V and 2 bases from J, leaving 4 bases between. This CDR3 comprises 11 residues. CDR1 KGHSH and CDR2 LQKENI come from the germline V gene.

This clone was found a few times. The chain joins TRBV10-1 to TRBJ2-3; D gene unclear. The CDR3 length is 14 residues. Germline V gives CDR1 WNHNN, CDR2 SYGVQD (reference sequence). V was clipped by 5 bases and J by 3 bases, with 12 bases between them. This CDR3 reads CASSLQRNTDTQYF. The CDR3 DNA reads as TGCGCCAGCAGTCTCCAGCGTAATACAGATACGCAGTATTTT.

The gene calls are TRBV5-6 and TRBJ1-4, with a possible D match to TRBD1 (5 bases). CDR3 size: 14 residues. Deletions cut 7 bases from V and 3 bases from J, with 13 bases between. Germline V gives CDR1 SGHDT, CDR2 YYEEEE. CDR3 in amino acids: CASRGKRSNEKLFF. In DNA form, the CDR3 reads TGTGCCAGCCGGGGGAAAAGGTCTAATGAAAAACTGTTTTTT.

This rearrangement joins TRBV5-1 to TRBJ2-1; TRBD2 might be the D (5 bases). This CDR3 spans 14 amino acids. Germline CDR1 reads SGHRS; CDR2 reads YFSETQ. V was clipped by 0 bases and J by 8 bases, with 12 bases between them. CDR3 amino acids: CASSLGAWRDEQFF. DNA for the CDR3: TGCGCCAGCAGCTTGGGTGCGTGGCGGGATGAGCAGTTCTTC.

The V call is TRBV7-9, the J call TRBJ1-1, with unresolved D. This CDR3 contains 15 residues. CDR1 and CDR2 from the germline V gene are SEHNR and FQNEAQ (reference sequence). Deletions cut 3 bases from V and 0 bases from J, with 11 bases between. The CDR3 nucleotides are TGTGCCAGCAGCTTGGTCAGGAGATTGAACACTGAAGCTTTCTTT. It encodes CASSLVRRLNTEAFF.

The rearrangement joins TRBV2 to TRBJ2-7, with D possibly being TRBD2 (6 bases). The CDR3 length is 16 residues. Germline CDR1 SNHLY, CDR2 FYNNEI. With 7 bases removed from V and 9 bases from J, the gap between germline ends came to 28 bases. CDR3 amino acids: CASMYGRVIGTSVQYF. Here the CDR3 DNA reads TGTGCCAGCATGTACGGCCGGGTCATAGGGACTTCCGTGCAGTACTTC.

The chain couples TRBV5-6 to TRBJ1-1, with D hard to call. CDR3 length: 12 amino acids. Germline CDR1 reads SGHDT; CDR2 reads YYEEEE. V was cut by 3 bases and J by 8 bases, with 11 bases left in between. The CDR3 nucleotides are TGTGCCAGCAGCTACTGGCAGGAAGAAGCTTTCTTT. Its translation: CASSYWQEEAFF.

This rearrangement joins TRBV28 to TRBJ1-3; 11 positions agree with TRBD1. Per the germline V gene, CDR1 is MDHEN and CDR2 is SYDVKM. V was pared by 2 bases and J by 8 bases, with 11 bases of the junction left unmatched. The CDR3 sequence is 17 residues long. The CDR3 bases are TGTGCCAGCAGTTTACTCCAGCCGGGACAGGGGGGTTACACCATATATTTT. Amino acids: CASSLLQPGQGGYTIYF.

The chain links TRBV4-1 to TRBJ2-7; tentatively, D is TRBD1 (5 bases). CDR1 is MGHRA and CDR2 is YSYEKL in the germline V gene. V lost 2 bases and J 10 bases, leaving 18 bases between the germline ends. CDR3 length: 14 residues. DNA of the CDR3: TGCGCCAGCAGCCAATTACGGGCAGGGCCGTTTCAGTACTTC. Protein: CASSQLRAGPFQYF.

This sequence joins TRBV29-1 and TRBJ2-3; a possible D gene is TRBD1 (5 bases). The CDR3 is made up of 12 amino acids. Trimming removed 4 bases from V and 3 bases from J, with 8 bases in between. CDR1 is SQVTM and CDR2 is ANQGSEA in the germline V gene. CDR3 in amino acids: CSVVRQTDTQYF. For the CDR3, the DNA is TGCAGCGTTGTCAGACAGACAGATACGCAGTATTTT.

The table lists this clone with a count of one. This chain's CDR3 is CASSPVAGSYEQYF. CDR3 sequence (DNA): TGCGCCAGCAGCCCGGTAGCGGGGTCCTACGAGCAGTACTTC. The chain recombines TRBV5-1 with TRBJ2-7; 8 bases map to TRBD2. Trimming took 4 bases from V and 1 from J; bases not matched to a gene: 4. The CDR3 has 14 residues. Per germline, CDR1 SGHRS and CDR2 YFSETQ. Complete variable domain (other parts from reference TRBV5-1 and TRBJ2-7): KAGVTQTPRYLIKTRGQQVTLSCSPISGHRSVSWYQQTPGQGLQFLFEYFSETQRNKGNFPGRFSGRQFSNSRSEMNVSTLELGDSALYLCASSPVAGSYEQYFGPGTRLTVT.

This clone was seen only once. The DNA of the CDR3 is TGTGCCAGCAGCGCCTTCAGGGGCGTCTACTCTGGAAACACCATATATTTT. Translation: CASSAFRGVYSGNTIYF. The chain combines TRBV11-2 with TRBJ1-3; perhaps TRBD1 as D (6 bases). The CDR3 is 17 amino acids. Germline assignment: CDR1 SGHAT and CDR2 FQNNGV. The V gene lost 5 bases and the J gene lost 0 bases, with 17 bases spanning the gap.

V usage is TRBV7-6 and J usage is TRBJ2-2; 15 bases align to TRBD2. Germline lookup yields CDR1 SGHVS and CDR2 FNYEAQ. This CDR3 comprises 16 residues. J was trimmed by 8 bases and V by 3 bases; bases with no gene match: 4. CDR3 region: CASSLGLAGGSGELFF. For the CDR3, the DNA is TGTGCCAGCAGCTTGGGACTAGCGGGAGGCAGTGGGGAGCTGTTTTTT.

CDR3 residues: CAIRIPSGTTDTQYF. CDR3 DNA: TGTGCCATCCGGATCCCGAGTGGGACCACAGATACGCAGTATTTT. The gene calls are TRBV10-3 and TRBJ2-3; D may be TRBD1 or TRBD2 (5 bases each). This CDR3 has 15 amino acids. Germline V CDR1 and CDR2: ENHRY, SYGVKD. V lost 8 bases and J lost 2, with 17 bases in between.

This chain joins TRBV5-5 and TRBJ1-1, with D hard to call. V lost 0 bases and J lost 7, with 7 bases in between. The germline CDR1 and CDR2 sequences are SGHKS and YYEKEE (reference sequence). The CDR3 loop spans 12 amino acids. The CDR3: CASSLEGGEAFF. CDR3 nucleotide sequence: TGTGCCAGCAGCTTGGAGGGTGGTGAAGCTTTCTTT.

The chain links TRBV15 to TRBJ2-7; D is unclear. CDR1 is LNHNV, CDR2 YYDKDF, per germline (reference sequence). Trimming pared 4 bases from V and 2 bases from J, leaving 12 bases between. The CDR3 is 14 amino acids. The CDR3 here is CATSMSFGTYEQYF. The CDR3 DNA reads TGTGCCACCAGCATGAGTTTTGGTACCTACGAGCAGTACTTC. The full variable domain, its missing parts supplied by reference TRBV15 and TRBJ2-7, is DAMVIQNPRYQVTQFGKPVTLSCSQTLNHNVMYWYQQKSSQAPKLLFHYYDKDFNNEADTPDNFQSRRPNTSFCFLDIRSPGLGDTAMYLCATSMSFGTYEQYFGPGTRLTVT.

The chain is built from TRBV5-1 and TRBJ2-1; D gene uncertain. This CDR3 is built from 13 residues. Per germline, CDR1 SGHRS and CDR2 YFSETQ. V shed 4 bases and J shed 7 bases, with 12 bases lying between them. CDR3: CASSLPSKNEQFF. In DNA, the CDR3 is TGCGCCAGCAGCCTACCCAGTAAGAATGAGCAGTTCTTC.

CDR3 in DNA: TGCGCCAGCAGCTTGGCCGTCGGGAGCACAGATACGCAGTATTTT. As protein: CASSLAVGSTDTQYF. The chain uses TRBV5-1 and TRBJ2-3; D is ambiguous. Germline V CDR1 and CDR2: SGHRS, YFSETQ. This CDR3 has 15 amino acids. Trimming left V 0 bases short and J 0 bases short, with 8 bases between.

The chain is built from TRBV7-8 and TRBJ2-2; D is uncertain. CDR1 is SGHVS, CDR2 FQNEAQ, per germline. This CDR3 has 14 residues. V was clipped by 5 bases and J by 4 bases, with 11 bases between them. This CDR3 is CASSQDPATGELFF. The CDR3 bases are TGTGCCAGCAGCCAAGACCCGGCCACCGGGGAGCTGTTTTTT. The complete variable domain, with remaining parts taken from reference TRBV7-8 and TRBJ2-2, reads GAGVSQSPRYKVAKRGQDVALRCDPISGHVSLFWYQQALGQGPEFLTYFQNEAQLDKSGLPSDRFFAERPEGSVSTLKIQRTQQEDSAVYLCASSQDPATGELFFGEGSRLTVL.

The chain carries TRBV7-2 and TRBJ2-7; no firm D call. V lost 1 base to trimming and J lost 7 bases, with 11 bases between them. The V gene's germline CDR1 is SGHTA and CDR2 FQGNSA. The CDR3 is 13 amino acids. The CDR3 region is CASSLGPDGEQYF. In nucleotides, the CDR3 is TGTGCCAGCAGCTTAGGTCCAGACGGAGAGCAGTACTTC.

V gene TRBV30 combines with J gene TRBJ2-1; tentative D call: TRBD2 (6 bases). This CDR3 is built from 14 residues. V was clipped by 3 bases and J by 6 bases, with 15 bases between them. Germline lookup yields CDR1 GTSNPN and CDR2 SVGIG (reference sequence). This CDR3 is CAWSRRRAGNEQFF. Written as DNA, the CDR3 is TGTGCCTGGAGCCGACGGAGAGCGGGCAATGAGCAGTTCTTC.

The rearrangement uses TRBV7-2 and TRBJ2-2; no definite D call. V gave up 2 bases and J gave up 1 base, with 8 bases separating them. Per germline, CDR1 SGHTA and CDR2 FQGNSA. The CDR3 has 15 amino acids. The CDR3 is CASSLSGQNTGELFF. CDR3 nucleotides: TGTGCCAGCAGCTTATCAGGTCAGAACACCGGGGAGCTGTTTTTT.

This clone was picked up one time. The CDR3 DNA follows: TGTGCCAGCACCACTGGGGTGGTTTATGAAAAACTGTTTTTT. Translation gives CASTTGVVYEKLFF. V gene TRBV2 combines with J gene TRBJ1-4; D unresolved. V lost 7 bases to trimming and J lost 6 bases, with 15 bases between them. The CDR3 loop spans 14 amino acids. Germline V lookup: CDR1 SNHLY, CDR2 FYNNEI.

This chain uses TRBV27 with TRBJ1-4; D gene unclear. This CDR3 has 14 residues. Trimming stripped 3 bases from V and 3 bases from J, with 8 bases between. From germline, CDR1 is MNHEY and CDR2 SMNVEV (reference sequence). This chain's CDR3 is CASSFGGANEKLFF. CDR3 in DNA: TGTGCCAGCAGTTTCGGAGGAGCTAATGAAAAACTGTTTTTT. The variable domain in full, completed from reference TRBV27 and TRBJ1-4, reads EAQVTQNPRYLITVTGKKLTVTCSQNMNHEYMSWYRQDPGLGLRQIYYSMNVEVTDKGDVPEGYKVSRKEKRNFPLILESPSPNQTSLYFCASSFGGANEKLFFGSGTQLSVL.

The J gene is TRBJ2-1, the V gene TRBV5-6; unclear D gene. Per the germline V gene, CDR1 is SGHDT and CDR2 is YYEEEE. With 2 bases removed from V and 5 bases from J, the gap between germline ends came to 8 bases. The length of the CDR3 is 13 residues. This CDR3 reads CASSFGTDNEQFF. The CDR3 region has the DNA TGTGCCAGCAGCTTTGGCACGGACAATGAGCAGTTCTTC.

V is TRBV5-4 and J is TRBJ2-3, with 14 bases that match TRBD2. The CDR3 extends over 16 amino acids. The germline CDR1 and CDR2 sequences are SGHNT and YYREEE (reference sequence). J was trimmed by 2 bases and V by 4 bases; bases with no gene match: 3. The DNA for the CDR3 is TGTGCCAGCAGCCGGACTAGCGGGAGGTTCACAGATACGCAGTATTTT. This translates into CASSRTSGRFTDTQYF.

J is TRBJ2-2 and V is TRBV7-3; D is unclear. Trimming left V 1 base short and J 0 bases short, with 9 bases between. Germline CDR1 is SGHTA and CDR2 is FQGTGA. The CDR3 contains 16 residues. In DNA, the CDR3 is TGTGCCAGCAGCTTAAGTGGCGGACCGAACACCGGGGAGCTGTTTTTT. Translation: CASSLSGGPNTGELFF.

This CDR3 is CASSFPGQGAFEQYF. DNA for the CDR3: TGTGCCAGCAGTTTTCCGGGACAGGGGGCATTTGAGCAGTACTTC. The chain recombines TRBV28 with TRBJ2-7, with TRBD1 identical over 12 bases. CDR1 is MDHEN, CDR2 SYDVKM, per germline. With V trimmed by 3 bases and J by 7 bases, 7 bases remained unmatched. The length of the CDR3 is 15 residues.